The next 3 T cell receptor beta chains were all read from a single sample in a study of T cell changes during pregnancy in multiple sclerosis. TCRdb keeps only in-frame clones here, not all; method: immunoSEQ multiplex PCR. The sample carries 50,000 to 65,000 clones, approximately 93% recorded once. The sample in question was CD8+ T cells from peripheral blood mononuclear cells, obtained in the second trimester of pregnancy. The receptors shown here come from a female donor with multiple sclerosis, enrolled in a pregnancy study.

This clone has a single count. The chain combines TRBV4-2 with TRBJ2-7; TRBD2 agrees at 8 bases. Germline trimming cut 4 bases from V and 2 bases from J; bases unmatched to any gene: 7. This CDR3 comprises 15 residues. The V gene's germline CDR1 is LGHNA and CDR2 YNFKEQ. The CDR3 sequence is CASSLSGGITYEQYF. The CDR3 DNA follows: TGTGCCAGCAGCCTGTCGGGGGGGATCACCTACGAGCAGTACTTC.

This chain joins TRBV7-8 and TRBJ2-5, with TRBD2 matching over 7 bases. The J call may be wrong; the DNA end is better matched by TRBJ2-7. Germline values: CDR1 SGHVS, CDR2 FQNEAQ. This CDR3 is built from 16 residues. CDR3 in amino acids: CASSLPSGGSPYEQYF. Written as DNA, the CDR3 is TGTGCCAGCAGCTTACCATCGGGGGGAAGTCCCTACGAGCAGTACTTC.

This clone was detected ten times or more. The chain recombines TRBV6-4 with TRBJ2-2, with 8 bases aligning to TRBD1. This CDR3 is 14 amino acids long. Germline V CDR1 and CDR2: MRHNA, SNTAGT. V lost 4 bases and J lost 4; bases outside the gene matches: 2. The CDR3 DNA is TGTGCCAGCAGTGGGACAGGGAGCACCGGGGAGCTGTTTTTT. Translation gives CASSGTGSTGELFF.